A selection of T cell receptor beta chains follows, all from one sample in a study of T cell responses to AZD1222 COVID-19 vaccine. Libraries were prepared by immunoSEQ multiplex PCR; TCRdb keeps only in-frame clonotypes and omits some of them. The data contain 150,000 to 200,000 clones, approximately 95% of them singletons. This sample comprised peripheral blood, obtained on day 0 of AZD1222 vaccination. The receptor set was obtained from an adult in good health. Each CDR3 is given without its conserved first and last residue. Fields, in order: clone size, CDR3 length, J gene, V gene, CDR3 protein. Size is stated for part of the rows, as once, few or many counts, or as a class when the clone is expanded.

once 13 TRBJ1-2 TRBV29-1 SVDSDVESGYGYT
. 12 TRBJ2-1 TRBV13 ASSSASSYNEQF
once 10 TRBJ1-3 TRBV12-3/TRBV12-4 ASSLGGNTIY
. 12 TRBJ2-3 TRBV6-5 ASPHETSTDTQY
. 10 TRBJ2-7 TRBV12-3/TRBV12-4 ASSSRAHEQY
. 14 TRBJ1-6 TRBV24-1 ATSDLARGSNSPLH
. 14 TRBJ2-3 TRBV10-3 AISSLRTGYTDTQY
. 14 TRBJ2-1 TRBV5-1 ASSNLGDSSWNEQF
. 10 TRBJ2-1 TRBV5-4 ASSYRYNEQF
. 14 TRBJ2-1 TRBV5-4 ASSLDAGGLYNEQF
. 11 TRBJ2-1 TRBV6-6 ASSSSGANEQF
. 12 TRBJ1-2 TRBV6-6 ASRYRDLSYGYT
. 13 TRBJ1-2 TRBV7-9 ASSPPTGTVHGYT
once 12 TRBJ1-2 TRBV2 ASRETGIGYGYT
. 14 TRBJ1-1 TRBV5-1 ASSGVHGQSESEAF
. 13 TRBJ1-2 TRBV6-5 ASKHAGEGYDGYT
. 12 TRBJ2-4 TRBV10-1 ASSRTGPGNIQY
few 15 TRBJ2-3 TRBV5-4 ASSLRTSGRRTDTQY
. 11 TRBJ1-2 TRBV12-3/TRBV12-4 ASLSGAGWGYT
. 13 TRBJ2-1 TRBV11-1 ASSLRDRAVNEQF
. 15 TRBJ2-5 TRBV6-2/TRBV6-3 ASSYREVANWQETQY
. 10 TRBJ1-5 TRBV25-1 ASSVENQPQH
. 12 TRBJ2-7 TRBV6-5 ASHRDRGTYEQY
few 11 TRBJ2-7 TRBV5-1 ASSTGQYGEQY
once 12 TRBJ1-5 TRBV10-3 AIRSTGANQPQH
. 11 TRBJ2-5 TRBV18 ASSPFKEETQY
. 12 TRBJ1-3 TRBV5-4 ASSLQGARNTIY
. 10 TRBJ1-1 TRBV7-9 ASSQGDTEAF
. 14 TRBJ2-7 TRBV11-2 ASSLDLGTGRYEQY
few 12 TRBJ1-2 TRBV3-1/TRBV3-2 ASSQGGYNYGYT
. 13 TRBJ1-1 TRBV19 ASSTSDRVRTEAF
. 14 TRBJ2-1 TRBV10-2 ASSAPRPLSYNEQF
. 14 TRBJ2-3 TRBV7-6 ASSSYDGVSTDTQY
. 12 TRBJ1-2 TRBV29-1 SASGTETNYGYT
. 13 TRBJ2-3 TRBV11-2 ASSLLTGGPGTQY
. 14 TRBJ1-2 TRBV5-5 ASSLGLAPIFYGYT
. 13 TRBJ1-1 TRBV5-1 ASSLDPGTNTEAF
. 11 TRBJ1-1 TRBV5-6 ASSRNRHTEAF
. 13 TRBJ1-5 TRBV6-5 ASRQTWGGNQPQH
. 14 TRBJ1-1 TRBV19 ASSQDRDSRNTEAF
. 10 TRBJ1-1 TRBV30 AWRGQVAEAF
few 15 TRBJ1-1 TRBV10-3 AISESSAGTANTEAF
. 13 TRBJ1-2 TRBV10-3 AISGAVGLNYGYT
. 14 TRBJ2-7 TRBV3-1/TRBV3-2 ASSQGLAGAWYEQY
. 13 TRBJ1-6 TRBV6-5 ASSPTGSGDSPLH
. 12 TRBJ2-1 TRBV19 ASRKEPTFGEQF
. 10 TRBJ1-5 TRBV7-4 ASIQDNQPQH
. 15 TRBJ2-3 TRBV19 ASTGGISGTDTDTQY
. 11 TRBJ2-7 TRBV29-1 SVRYPGSYEQY
. 11 TRBJ2-7 TRBV10-2 ASGSLGPSEQY
. 13 TRBJ1-1 TRBV19 ASSIAMSGVTEAF